This is a list of T cell receptor beta chains from one sample in a study of response to subunit inactivated influenza vaccine. A single record per CDR3 protein comes from TCRdb applying MiXCR to the RT-PCR reads. The data contain about 650,000 distinct CDR3 sequences, 15% to 18% of them singletons. The sequencing used PBMCs from blood, collected 11 to 12 days after vaccination. These receptors all stem from a man in his fifties who received an inactivated influenza vaccine. Each CDR3 is given with its conserved first and last residue. Fields, in order: clone size, V gene, D gene, J gene, CDR3 DNA, CDR3 protein. D genes are given only for firm matches. Some rows have no size entry. The others give once, few or many, or a class for an expanded clone.

NA	TRBV30	NA	TRBJ2-5	TGTGCCTGGATGCAGGGGAGGTGGGAGACCCAGTACTTC	CAWMQGRWETQYF
NA	TRBV4-2	TRBD2	TRBJ2-1	TGTGCCAGCAGCCAAAGGGGGACTAGCGGGTTCAACTACAATGAGCAGTTCTTC	CASSQRGTSGFNYNEQFF
many	TRBV20-1	TRBD2	TRBJ2-5	TGCAGTGCTACGACTAGCTTTGAGACCCAGTACTTC	CSATTSFETQYF
NA	TRBV7-2	TRBD1	TRBJ1-5	TGTGCCAGCAGCTTAGAAGGGGACAGGAATCAGCCCCAGCATTTT	CASSLEGDRNQPQHF
many	TRBV12-3/TRBV12-4	NA	TRBJ1-1	TGTGCCAGCAGGATCAGGGAAAGTACTGAAGCTTTCTTT	CASRIRESTEAFF
once	TRBV7-9	TRBD1	TRBJ2-1	TGTGCCAGCAGCTTAGCAGGTAGTAAGGGCCGACAGGGTGAGCAGTTCTTC	CASSLAGSKGRQGEQFF
NA	TRBV30	TRBD2	TRBJ2-7	TGTGCCTGGAGTGGCCTACTAGCGGGTCTTGCCGAGCAGTACTTC	CAWSGLLAGLAEQYF
few	TRBV6-2/TRBV6-3	NA	TRBJ2-2	TGTGCCAGTGAGCGGCGCGGAGGGCTGTTTTTT	CASERRGGLFF
NA	TRBV19	TRBD2	TRBJ2-6	TGTGCCAGTAGTCCAGGACTAGCGACCAGCTCTGGGGCCAACGTCCTGACTTTC	CASSPGLATSSGANVLTF
NA	TRBV7-8	TRBD2	TRBJ2-1	TGTGCCAGCAGCTTATTGACTAGCGGGGGGAATGAGCAGTTCTTC	CASSLLTSGGNEQFF
NA	TRBV10-3	NA	TRBJ2-5	TGTGCCATCGGACCGCAGGGAACGAGGAGCGGGCAAGAGACCCAGTACTTC	CAIGPQGTRSGQETQYF
NA	TRBV5-1	NA	TRBJ2-7	TGCGCCAGCAGCCCATTCGGTCTGAACGAGCAGTACTTC	CASSPFGLNEQYF